This T cell receptor (beta chain) was found in a study of neurological immune-mediated disorders. Points from the study as a whole: No CDR3 amino acid sequences recurred among expanded clones across subjects, suggesting private repertoires in all groups. Phylogenetic grouping assigned the repertoires of 18 of 34 multiple sclerosis patients to a single cluster of related CDR3 sequences. This cluster may be a repertoire-level signature.

Of note for this clonotype: Its specificity is unknown.

Using its own MiXCR run on the 5' RACE reads, TCRdb lists one record per CDR3 protein. The data contain about 62,000 distinct CDR3 sequences, under 5.5% of them singletons. V lost 1 base and J lost 4; bases outside the gene matches: 6. The CDR3 has 16 residues. Germline lookup yields CDR1 MGHRA and CDR2 YSYEKL. The chain links TRBV4-1 to TRBJ1-3; the match to TRBD1 covers 8 bases. This clonotype was obtained from a woman in her fifties or sixties with multiple sclerosis. Sequenced sample: PBMCs. The CDR3 bases are TGCGCCAGCAGCCAAGGGACAGGGAGGTCGGGAAACACCATATATTTT. Its protein is CASSQGTGRSGNTIYF.